The clone carrying this T cell receptor (beta chain) was recorded at least ten times. The sample belongs to a study of T-cell reconstitution after alpha-beta-depleted transplantation in children. TCRbeta library construction was performed incorporating unique molecular identifiers. TCRdb used MiXCR to reprocess the PCR reads, holding one entry per CDR3 protein. The sample has 83,000 or so distinct CDR3 sequences, 7% to 10% seen once; the top ten hold approximately 7%. This CDR3 is built from 18 residues. The V gene lost 0 bases and the J gene lost 2 bases, with 15 bases spanning the gap. The V gene's germline CDR1 is SGHRS and CDR2 YFSETQ.

This sample comprised PBMCs from the stem cell graft donor, obtained from the stem cell graft. This sequence originates from a human donor who donated a stem cell graft to a child with congenital amegakaryocytic thrombocytopenia. V gene TRBV5-1 combines with J gene TRBJ1-6; TRBD1 might be the D (6 bases). The CDR3 sequence: CASSLGFLGATYNSPLHF. CDR3 in DNA: TGCGCCAGCAGCTTGGGCTTCTTGGGGGCCACCTATAATTCACCCCTCCACTTT.